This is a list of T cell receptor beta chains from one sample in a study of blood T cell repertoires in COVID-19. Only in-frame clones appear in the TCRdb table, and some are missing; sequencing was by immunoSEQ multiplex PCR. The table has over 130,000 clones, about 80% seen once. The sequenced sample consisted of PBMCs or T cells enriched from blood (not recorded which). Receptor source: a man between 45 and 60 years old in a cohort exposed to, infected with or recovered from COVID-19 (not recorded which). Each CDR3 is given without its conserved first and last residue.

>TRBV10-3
AISESGRGGEAF
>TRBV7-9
ASSLGEGSTDTQY
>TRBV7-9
ASSAKTNSYEQY
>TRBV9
ASSGIIGRGTDTQY
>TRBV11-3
ASSLRTNTEAF
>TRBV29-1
SAGLAANTGELF
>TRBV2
ASKEALDRVNYGYT
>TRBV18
ASSGTGVGEQY
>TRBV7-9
ASSRLAGVNSGQF
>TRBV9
ASSVGGLVNTEAF
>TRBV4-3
ASSQDPGWEYGYT
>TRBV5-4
ASSPRQAEVDQY
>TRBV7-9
ASSAGTSGGDEQF
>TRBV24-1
ATSGAGGINTEAF
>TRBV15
ATSRVDVKGHLSYEQY
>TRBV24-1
ATSDPRGGNTEAF
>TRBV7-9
ASRPEGSYNEQF
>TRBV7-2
ASSPQGRRTEAF
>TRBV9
ASSVTSGPYNEQF
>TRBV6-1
ASSEAAGMGTEAF
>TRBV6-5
ASSRENQPQH
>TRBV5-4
ASSLVSSGMGETQY
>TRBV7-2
ASSAGQGPWETQY
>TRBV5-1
ASSLGPAGYEQY
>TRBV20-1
SAGKETQY
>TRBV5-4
ASSAQGKTYNSPLH
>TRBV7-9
ASSSSGRSGTYGYT
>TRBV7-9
ASSPLPAGITYEQY
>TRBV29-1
SVGVGQGIGVHEQY
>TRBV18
ASSRGQGGRKSNYGYT
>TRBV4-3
ASSQDVPRAEGELF
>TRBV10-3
AISARTGGTYEQY
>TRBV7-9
ASSPRGAGGQETQY
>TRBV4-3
ASSQDNLNTGELF
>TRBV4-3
ASSLETELNYGYT
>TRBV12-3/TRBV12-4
ASSPQGRTEAF
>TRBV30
AWSVAGGPFYGYT
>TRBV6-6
ASSYSLRYGYT
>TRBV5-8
ASSIVHGTQY
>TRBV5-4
ASSLAGGAGLGRYEQY
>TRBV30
AWSALSGSWAGELF
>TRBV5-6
ASSHYTQGSSTDTQY
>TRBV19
ASSEALGYEQY
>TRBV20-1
SASPGGTEAF
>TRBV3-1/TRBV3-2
ASSQGTGLFSTDTQY
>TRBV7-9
ASSQATSTDTQY
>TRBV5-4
ASSLGGGASDSNQPQH
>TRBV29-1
SVVLTFRSSYNEQF
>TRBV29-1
SVGTSGNSYEQY
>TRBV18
ASSYRAEDTQY